This T cell receptor beta chain was recovered during a study of T cell responses to AZD1222 COVID-19 vaccine. Study-wide results and caveats: Vaccine-associated CD4 TCRs ranged over spike, dominating at 160-218 and 743-854. The donor group comprised mostly white British people and more females; the analysis possibly underestimated clonal diversity. Sampled repertoires all dated from after the peak T cell response. At baseline, seropositivity was found in only a handful of AZD1222 recipients.

Using immunoSEQ multiplex PCR, the repertoire was profiled, and TCRdb retains in-frame clones only, with some absent. This sample yields 130,000 or so clones, of which over 75% are seen a single time; approximately 6% belongs to the top ten. V was shortened by 0 bases and J by 7 bases, with 11 bases between the two germline ends. The CDR3 length is 14 residues. CDR1 is SGHKS, CDR2 YYEKEE, per germline (reference sequence). With regard to this clone: The antigen remains unidentified.

Material: peripheral blood, obtained 28 days after the second AZD1222 dose. The TCR originated in an adult who received the AZD1222 COVID-19 vaccine. V and J are TRBV5-5 and TRBJ1-5; possibly TRBD1 for D (6 bases). CDR3 sequence: CASSLAQGSQPQHF. The DNA of the CDR3 is TGTGCCAGCAGCTTGGCCCAGGGGAGCCAGCCCCAGCATTTT.